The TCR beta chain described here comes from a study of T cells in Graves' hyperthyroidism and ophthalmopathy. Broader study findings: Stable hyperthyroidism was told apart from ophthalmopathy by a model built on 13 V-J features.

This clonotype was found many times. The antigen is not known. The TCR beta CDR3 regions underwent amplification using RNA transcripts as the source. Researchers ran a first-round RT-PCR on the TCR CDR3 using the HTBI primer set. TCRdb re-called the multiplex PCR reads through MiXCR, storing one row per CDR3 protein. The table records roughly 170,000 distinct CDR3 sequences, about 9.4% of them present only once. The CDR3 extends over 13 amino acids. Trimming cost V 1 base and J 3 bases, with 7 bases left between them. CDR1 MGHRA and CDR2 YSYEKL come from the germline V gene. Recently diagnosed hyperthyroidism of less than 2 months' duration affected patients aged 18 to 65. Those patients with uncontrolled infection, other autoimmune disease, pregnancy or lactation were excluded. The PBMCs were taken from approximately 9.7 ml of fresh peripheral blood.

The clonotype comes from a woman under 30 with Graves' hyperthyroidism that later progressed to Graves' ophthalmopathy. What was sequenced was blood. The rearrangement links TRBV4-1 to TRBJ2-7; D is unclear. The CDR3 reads CASSQGPSYEQYF. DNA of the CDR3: TGCGCCAGCAGCCAAGGCCCCAGCTACGAGCAGTACTTC.